The rows below give T cell receptor beta chains drawn from one sample of a study of T-cell reconstitution after alpha-beta-depleted transplantation in children. From the PCR reads, TCRdb called clonotypes with MiXCR, one entry per CDR3 protein. Of 450,000 to 600,000 distinct CDR3 sequences detected, 18% appear once; the ten largest clones hold approximately 3%. Sequencing was performed on PBMCs from the stem cell graft donor, taken from the stem cell graft. These TCRs come from a human donor who donated a stem cell graft to a child with acute lymphoblastic leukemia. Each CDR3 is given with its conserved first and last residue. A D gene is named only where the DNA matches it firmly. Rows may omit the clone size; those that give it use once, few, many or a size class.

DNA | CDR3 | size | V | D | J
TGTGCCAGCAGCATCGGGTGGAGGTCGTACGAGCAGTACTTC | CASSIGWRSYEQYF | few | TRBV4-2 | - | TRBJ2-7
TGTGCCAGCAGCTTTACTAGAAGCAATGAGCAGTTCTTC | CASSFTRSNEQFF | - | TRBV7-2 | - | TRBJ2-1
TGTGCCAGCTCACCACATGCAGAAAACACTGAAGCTTTCTTT | CASSPHAENTEAFF | - | TRBV18 | - | TRBJ1-1
TGTGCCAGCAGTTACCAGGGAAGAGTCGATGAGCAGTTCTTC | CASSYQGRVDEQFF | - | TRBV27 | - | TRBJ2-1
TGTGCCAGTAGTATTTTTAGACTAGCGGAGGGGTACAATGAGCAGTTCTTC | CASSIFRLAEGYNEQFF | - | TRBV19 | TRBD2 | TRBJ2-1
TGTGCCAGCAGTCCGTCCAGGGGGCGCATCTATGGCTACACCTTC | CASSPSRGRIYGYTF | few | TRBV6-1 | TRBD1 | TRBJ1-2
TGCAGCGTTGAAGATCGTAGACTAGCGGGAGGGCCAGAGTTAGGGGATACGCAGTATTTT | CSVEDRRLAGGPELGDTQYF | - | TRBV29-1 | TRBD2 | TRBJ2-3
TGCGCCAGCAGCCCATGGACTAGCGGGGGAGACAATGAGCAGTTCTTC | CASSPWTSGGDNEQFF | - | TRBV5-1 | TRBD2 | TRBJ2-1
TGTGCCAGCTCAGATTCCGCAGCCAAAAACATTCAGTACTTC | CASSDSAAKNIQYF | - | TRBV18 | - | TRBJ2-4
TGTGCCAGCAGCTTGGGGATGGGGGTTACCTACAATGAGCAGTTCTTC | CASSLGMGVTYNEQFF | - | TRBV7-9 | - | TRBJ2-1
TGCAGCTTGATGGGGGTTGGCGGGACCCCGGATACGCAGTATTTT | CSLMGVGGTPDTQYF | few | TRBV20-1 | - | TRBJ2-3
TGTGCCAGCAGCTTGGAGGGTCTAGCGGGAGCAGATACGCAGTATTTT | CASSLEGLAGADTQYF | - | TRBV5-4 | TRBD2 | TRBJ2-3
TGCGCCAGCAGCTTGTCTCGGGGGATGAACACTGAAGCTTTCTTT | CASSLSRGMNTEAFF | few | TRBV5-1 | - | TRBJ1-1
TGTGCCAGCTGGCCTAGCGGACACTACAATGAGCAGTTCTTC | CASWPSGHYNEQFF | few | TRBV27 | TRBD2 | TRBJ2-1
TGTGCCAGCAGTTTGGCCGGGGGTCTGTACAATGAGCAGTTCTTC | CASSLAGGLYNEQFF | - | TRBV12-3/TRBV12-4 | - | TRBJ2-1
TGCGCCAGCAGCGACCAGGCGAACACTGAAGCTTTCTTT | CASSDQANTEAFF | few | TRBV5-1 | - | TRBJ1-1
TGTGCCAGCAGCCCCTTGCGGGGGGAGGGAAACACCATATATTTT | CASSPLRGEGNTIYF | few | TRBV7-6 | - | TRBJ1-3
TGCAGCGTTGGGGGGGCGATTAACTATGGCTACACCTTC | CSVGGAINYGYTF | - | TRBV29-1 | - | TRBJ1-2
TGTGCCAGTTCAAGGGGCGGCCCCTCGTGGAGTGGCTACACCTTC | CASSRGGPSWSGYTF | - | TRBV19 | - | TRBJ1-2
TGTGCCAGCAGCCCCCGACTAGCCGGTCCGGGCAATGAGCAGTTCTTC | CASSPRLAGPGNEQFF | - | TRBV9 | TRBD2 | TRBJ2-1
TGTGCCAGCAGGAAACCAGCGGGGATGACCTACGAGCAGTACTTC | CASRKPAGMTYEQYF | - | TRBV7-2 | TRBD2 | TRBJ2-7
TGCGCCAGCAGCTTATTCGGGTCCCTGGGGGCCAATGAGCAGTTCTTC | CASSLFGSLGANEQFF | - | TRBV5-1 | - | TRBJ2-1
TGTGCCAGTACCTTGAGCCTTAGCACTGAAGCTTTCTTT | CASTLSLSTEAFF | - | TRBV19 | - | TRBJ1-1
TGCAGTGCTAGATTTGGACTAGCGGGAGTTAAGGATACGCAGTATTTT | CSARFGLAGVKDTQYF | few | TRBV20-1 | TRBD2 | TRBJ2-3
TGTGCCAGCAGCTCCCCTTTTGGTGTCGAGACCCAGTACTTC | CASSSPFGVETQYF | once | TRBV7-2 | - | TRBJ2-5
TGCAGCGTTGACCGCAGGGGTACTGAAGCTTTCTTT | CSVDRRGTEAFF | few | TRBV29-1 | - | TRBJ1-1
TGTGCCAGCAGTTTATTCGGCGGGCACCAAGAGACCCAGTACTTC | CASSLFGGHQETQYF | few | TRBV27 | - | TRBJ2-5
TGTGCCAGCAGCTTAGGCCCTAGCGGGGCTTGGAATGAGCAGTTCTTC | CASSLGPSGAWNEQFF | few | TRBV7-8 | TRBD2 | TRBJ2-1
TGTGCCAGCAGTTACTATCTTGCCGAGCAGTTCTTC | CASSYYLAEQFF | - | TRBV6-2/TRBV6-3 | - | TRBJ2-1
TGCAGCGCCACAGGGCAAGGGAATGAAAAACTGTTTTTT | CSATGQGNEKLFF | few | TRBV29-1 | - | TRBJ1-4
TGCGCCAGCAGCTCGATAGATACGCAGTATTTT | CASSSIDTQYF | many | TRBV5-1 | - | TRBJ2-3
TGTGCCAGCAGTTTACTCGACACCCTGGGGGGCTACACCTTC | CASSLLDTLGGYTF | - | TRBV12-3/TRBV12-4 | - | TRBJ1-2
TGCAGCGTTGAAGGGACAGGCGATTCCTACGAGCAGTACTTC | CSVEGTGDSYEQYF | - | TRBV29-1 | TRBD1 | TRBJ2-7
TGTGCCAGCAGCCAAGACCGGGGGGGGAGCTCCTACAATGAGCAGTTCTTC | CASSQDRGGSSYNEQFF | - | TRBV4-2 | TRBD2 | TRBJ2-1
TGTGCCAGCAGCCCTTTAGGAAACCCGGTCCGGAGCTCCTACGAGCAGTACTTC | CASSPLGNPVRSSYEQYF | few | TRBV11-1 | - | TRBJ2-7
TGTGCCAGCAGGAACCTCAAAGGGGAAGGAGAGCCAGATACGCAGTATTTT | CASRNLKGEGEPDTQYF | - | TRBV3-1 | - | TRBJ2-3
TGCAGCGTTGAAACCCTCGGGCAGGGGGGAGGTGGCTACACCTTC | CSVETLGQGGGGYTF | - | TRBV29-1 | TRBD1 | TRBJ1-2
TGTGCCAGCAGTTTAGGAAGGGAGGGCAATCAGCCCCAGCATTTT | CASSLGREGNQPQHF | - | TRBV12-3/TRBV12-4 | - | TRBJ1-5
TGCGCCAGCCGACACTCACAGGGGGCTAACTATGGCTACACCTTC | CASRHSQGANYGYTF | few | TRBV5-1 | TRBD1 | TRBJ1-2
TGCGCCAGCAGCTTGGGGGGCGGCTCTGGAAACACCATATATTTT | CASSLGGGSGNTIYF | few | TRBV5-1 | - | TRBJ1-3
TGTGCCAGCAGTTACACCGACACTCGACCAACCTACGAGCAGTACTTC | CASSYTDTRPTYEQYF | - | TRBV6-5 | - | TRBJ2-7
TGCGCCAGCAGCCCCTCCCCCACGGACACTGAAGCTTTCTTT | CASSPSPTDTEAFF | - | TRBV5-1 | - | TRBJ1-1